The rows below give T cell receptor beta chains drawn from one sample of a study of fetal regulatory T cell absence and autoimmunity. Repertoires were generated with immunoSEQ multiplex PCR, while TCRdb's copy carries only in-frame clones and drops some. The repertoire holds more than 90,000 clones, 60% to 80% seen once, with 1.5% to 2% in the top ten. The sequenced sample consisted of pancreas tissue. These receptors were collected from a male donor with IPEX syndrome. Each CDR3 is given with its conserved first and last residue. The D gene is left open where the match is weak. Size tells how often a clone was seen (once, few, many) or the class of an expanded clone, and some rows leave it out.

d_gene: NA
v_gene: TRBV6-5
len: 13
abundance: NA
j_gene: TRBJ2-7
CDR3aa: CASSYGSFYEQYF
CDR3nt: TGTGCCAGCAGTTACGGGTCCTTTTACGAGCAGTACTTC

d_gene: TRBD1
v_gene: TRBV4-3
len: 14
abundance: NA
j_gene: TRBJ2-2
CDR3aa: CASSQDRGTGELFF
CDR3nt: TGCGCCAGCAGCCAGGACAGGGGCACCGGGGAGCTGTTTTTT

d_gene: NA
v_gene: TRBV27
len: 15
abundance: few
j_gene: TRBJ1-6
CDR3aa: CASSPRGGRGSPLHF
CDR3nt: TGTGCCAGCAGTCCCCGGGGGGGGCGAGGGTCACCCCTCCACTTT

d_gene: NA
v_gene: TRBV7-6
len: 14
abundance: once
j_gene: TRBJ1-5
CDR3aa: CASSLVAGRQPQHF
CDR3nt: TGTGCCAGCAGCTTAGTTGCAGGACGACAGCCCCAGCATTTT

d_gene: NA
v_gene: TRBV9
len: 15
abundance: NA
j_gene: TRBJ2-2
CDR3aa: CASSGSTRATGELFF
CDR3nt: TGTGCCAGCAGCGGCAGCACTAGGGCCACCGGGGAGCTGTTTTTT

d_gene: NA
v_gene: TRBV11-2
len: 14
abundance: NA
j_gene: TRBJ2-3
CDR3aa: CASRVGSSTDTQYF
CDR3nt: TGTGCCAGCAGGGTCGGAAGTAGCACAGATACGCAGTATTTT

d_gene: NA
v_gene: TRBV5-1
len: 14
abundance: NA
j_gene: TRBJ2-7
CDR3aa: CASSPGHHSYEQYF
CDR3nt: TGCGCCAGCAGCCCGGGACACCACTCCTACGAGCAGTACTTC

d_gene: NA
v_gene: TRBV6-5
len: 13
abundance: many
j_gene: TRBJ1-2
CDR3aa: CASRPTGNYGYTF
CDR3nt: TGTGCCAGCAGACCTACAGGGAACTATGGCTACACCTTC

d_gene: TRBD2
v_gene: TRBV6-1
len: 15
abundance: NA
j_gene: TRBJ2-5
CDR3aa: CASSAGLASLETQYF
CDR3nt: TGTGCCAGCAGTGCGGGACTAGCTAGCTTGGAGACCCAGTACTTC

d_gene: NA
v_gene: TRBV4-3
len: 16
abundance: NA
j_gene: TRBJ1-6
CDR3aa: CASSQDHPGYNSPLHF
CDR3nt: TGCGCCAGCAGCCAAGATCATCCAGGGTATAATTCACCCCTCCACTTT

d_gene: NA
v_gene: TRBV5-6
len: 16
abundance: NA
j_gene: TRBJ2-1
CDR3aa: CASSPTRGPSYNEQFF
CDR3nt: TGTGCCAGCAGCCCAACCCGGGGGCCCTCCTACAATGAGCAGTTCTTC

d_gene: TRBD2
v_gene: TRBV4-3
len: 18
abundance: NA
j_gene: TRBJ2-1
CDR3aa: CASSRVGTSGSLYNEQFF
CDR3nt: TGCGCCAGCAGCCGCGTTGGGACTAGCGGTTCCCTCTACAATGAGCAGTTCTTC

d_gene: NA
v_gene: TRBV6-1
len: 11
abundance: NA
j_gene: TRBJ2-7
CDR3aa: CASSAQGKQYF
CDR3nt: TGTGCCAGCAGTGCGCAGGGGAAGCAGTACTTC

d_gene: NA
v_gene: TRBV4-1
len: 15
abundance: NA
j_gene: TRBJ2-3
CDR3aa: CASSQLGTSTDTQYF
CDR3nt: TGCGCCAGCAGCCAACTAGGGACTAGCACAGATACGCAGTATTTT

d_gene: TRBD1
v_gene: TRBV12-5
len: 12
abundance: NA
j_gene: TRBJ2-3
CDR3aa: CASDRETDTQYF
CDR3nt: TGTGCTAGCGACAGGGAAACAGATACGCAGTATTTT

d_gene: TRBD2
v_gene: TRBV11-2
len: 15
abundance: NA
j_gene: TRBJ2-1
CDR3aa: CASRYSTSGGNEQFF
CDR3nt: TGTGCCAGCAGATACTCGACTAGCGGGGGCAATGAGCAGTTCTTC

d_gene: TRBD2
v_gene: TRBV5-1
len: 19
abundance: NA
j_gene: TRBJ2-7
CDR3aa: CASSSGPGLAGAILYEQYF
CDR3nt: TGCGCCAGCAGCTCTGGACCGGGACTAGCGGGGGCAATTTTGTACGAGCAGTACTTC

d_gene: NA
v_gene: TRBV19
len: 13
abundance: NA
j_gene: TRBJ1-1
CDR3aa: CASSRQGNTEAFF
CDR3nt: TGTGCCAGTAGTCGCCAGGGGAACACTGAAGCTTTCTTT

d_gene: TRBD1
v_gene: TRBV6-6
len: 13
abundance: NA
j_gene: TRBJ1-6
CDR3aa: CASSYRGRTPLHF
CDR3nt: TGTGCCAGCAGTTACAGGGGGCGCACACCCCTCCACTTT

d_gene: NA
v_gene: TRBV27
len: 14
abundance: NA
j_gene: TRBJ2-7
CDR3aa: CASSPTSPSYEQYF
CDR3nt: TGTGCCAGCAGTCCTACTAGCCCGTCCTACGAGCAGTACTTC

d_gene: TRBD2
v_gene: TRBV5-1
len: 15
abundance: NA
j_gene: TRBJ2-1
CDR3aa: CASSYLAESYNEQFF
CDR3nt: TGCGCCAGCAGCTATCTAGCGGAGTCCTACAATGAGCAGTTCTTC

d_gene: TRBD2
v_gene: TRBV27
len: 14
abundance: NA
j_gene: TRBJ2-3
CDR3aa: CASSFRLAGDTQYF
CDR3nt: TGTGCCAGCAGTTTCAGACTAGCTGGAGATACGCAGTATTTT

d_gene: TRBD2
v_gene: TRBV11-2
len: 17
abundance: NA
j_gene: TRBJ2-3
CDR3aa: CASSLETATSGTDTQYF
CDR3nt: TGTGCCAGCAGCTTAGAGACGGCGACTAGCGGCACAGATACGCAGTATTTT

d_gene: NA
v_gene: TRBV4-2
len: 17
abundance: NA
j_gene: TRBJ1-4
CDR3aa: CASSQAGTRAANEKLFF
CDR3nt: TGTGCCAGCAGCCAAGCAGGGACCAGGGCGGCGAATGAAAAACTGTTTTTT

d_gene: TRBD2
v_gene: TRBV5-1
len: 14
abundance: NA
j_gene: TRBJ2-1
CDR3aa: CASSPRAGGNEQFF
CDR3nt: TGCGCCAGCTCCCCCCGAGCGGGAGGAAATGAGCAGTTCTTC

d_gene: TRBD1
v_gene: TRBV7-9
len: 17
abundance: NA
j_gene: TRBJ1-2
CDR3aa: CASSYKWGDRDNYGYTF
CDR3nt: TGTGCCAGCAGCTACAAGTGGGGGGACAGGGATAACTATGGCTACACCTTC

d_gene: TRBD1
v_gene: TRBV30
len: 12
abundance: NA
j_gene: TRBJ1-2
CDR3aa: CAWSPAGGGYTF
CDR3nt: TGTGCCTGGAGTCCGGCAGGGGGGGGCTACACCTTC

d_gene: TRBD2
v_gene: TRBV4-2
len: 19
abundance: NA
j_gene: TRBJ2-2
CDR3aa: CASSLVLLGLAEKQRELFF
CDR3nt: TGTGCCAGCAGCCTAGTCCTTTTGGGGCTAGCGGAGAAACAGCGGGAGCTGTTTTTT

d_gene: NA
v_gene: TRBV6-1
len: 13
abundance: once
j_gene: TRBJ2-7
CDR3aa: CASSVDREDEQYF
CDR3nt: TGTGCCAGCAGTGTAGACAGGGAGGACGAGCAGTACTTC

d_gene: NA
v_gene: TRBV19
len: 13
abundance: NA
j_gene: TRBJ1-3
CDR3aa: CASSLRQGNTIYF
CDR3nt: TGTGCCAGTAGTCTACGACAAGGAAACACCATATATTTT

d_gene: NA
v_gene: TRBV11-2
len: 12
abundance: few
j_gene: TRBJ2-7
CDR3aa: CASSFNIYEQYF
CDR3nt: TGTGCCAGCAGCTTTAACATCTACGAGCAGTACTTC

d_gene: NA
v_gene: TRBV27
len: 13
abundance: NA
j_gene: TRBJ1-2
CDR3aa: CASSRSPNYGYTF
CDR3nt: TGTGCCAGCAGTAGAAGTCCTAACTATGGCTACACCTTC

d_gene: NA
v_gene: TRBV2
len: 10
abundance: few
j_gene: TRBJ2-1
CDR3aa: CASSGNEQFF
CDR3nt: TGTGCCAGCAGTGGGAATGAGCAGTTCTTC

d_gene: TRBD1
v_gene: TRBV5-8
len: 14
abundance: NA
j_gene: TRBJ2-2
CDR3aa: CAIPDRPNTGELFF
CDR3nt: TGTGCCATCCCGGACAGGCCGAACACCGGGGAGCTGTTTTTT

d_gene: NA
v_gene: TRBV27
len: 13
abundance: NA
j_gene: TRBJ1-1
CDR3aa: CASSFGMNTEAFF
CDR3nt: TGTGCCAGCAGTTTTGGGATGAACACTGAAGCTTTCTTT

d_gene: TRBD2
v_gene: TRBV5-6
len: 15
abundance: NA
j_gene: TRBJ2-5
CDR3aa: CASSLDAGDRETQYF
CDR3nt: TGTGCCAGCAGCTTGGACGCGGGGGACCGAGAGACCCAGTACTTC

d_gene: TRBD2
v_gene: TRBV27
len: 15
abundance: NA
j_gene: TRBJ2-1
CDR3aa: CASSNRASGGAGQFF
CDR3nt: TGTGCCAGCAGTAACCGGGCTAGCGGGGGGGCCGGGCAGTTCTTC

d_gene: TRBD1
v_gene: TRBV5-1
len: 15
abundance: NA
j_gene: TRBJ2-7
CDR3aa: CASSIPGQGKDEQYF
CDR3nt: TGCGCCAGCAGCATCCCGGGACAGGGGAAGGACGAGCAGTACTTC

d_gene: TRBD2
v_gene: TRBV5-6
len: 17
abundance: once
j_gene: TRBJ2-2
CDR3aa: CASSWGTSGSGTGELFF
CDR3nt: TGTGCCAGCAGCTGGGGGACTAGCGGTAGCGGGACCGGGGAGCTGTTTTTT

d_gene: NA
v_gene: TRBV12-5
len: 15
abundance: NA
j_gene: TRBJ2-7
CDR3aa: CASAPAEVPSYEQYF
CDR3nt: TGTGCTAGTGCCCCGGCGGAGGTTCCCTCCTACGAGCAGTACTTC

d_gene: TRBD2
v_gene: TRBV7-2
len: 16
abundance: few
j_gene: TRBJ2-1
CDR3aa: CASSVRLAGASNEQFF
CDR3nt: TGTGCCAGCAGCGTAAGACTAGCGGGGGCTTCCAATGAGCAGTTCTTC

d_gene: NA
v_gene: TRBV29-1
len: 13
abundance: NA
j_gene: TRBJ1-2
CDR3aa: CSVDNKGGYGYTF
CDR3nt: TGCAGCGTTGATAATAAGGGAGGGTATGGCTACACCTTC

d_gene: NA
v_gene: TRBV6-5
len: 15
abundance: NA
j_gene: TRBJ2-1
CDR3aa: CASSGLAGAGNEQFF
CDR3nt: TGTGCCAGCAGTGGCTTGGCGGGGGCTGGGAATGAGCAGTTCTTC